This is a list of T cell receptor beta chains from one sample in a study of T-cell memory formation after mild COVID-19. One entry per CDR3 protein results from TCRdb running MiXCR on the 5' RACE reads. This table holds over 450,000 distinct CDR3 sequences, 20% found once. The sample comprised PBMCs or a T cell subset sorted from them (not recorded which). All receptors derive from an adult woman who had mild COVID-19 (a few samples of this study predate the infection). Cell type and time point are not known. Each CDR3 is given with its conserved first and last residue. Each record gives: clone size, V gene, D gene, J gene, CDR3 DNA, CDR3 protein. A D gene is named only where the DNA matches it firmly. The size of a clone is reported for some rows only, either as once, few or many, or as a class for expanded clones.

-	TRBV4-1	-	TRBJ2-1	TGCGCCAGCAGCCAAGGAACGTACCAACTCGCGTCCTACAATGAGCAGTTCTTC	CASSQGTYQLASYNEQFF
few	TRBV7-9	-	TRBJ1-5	TGTGCCAGCAGCTTAGCAGGGAGTCGAGGAAACCAGCCCCAGCATTTT	CASSLAGSRGNQPQHF
few	TRBV30	TRBD1	TRBJ1-5	TGTGCCTGGAGTGGGCAGGGGGGTCAGCCCCAGCATTTT	CAWSGQGGQPQHF
few	TRBV5-1	-	TRBJ2-2	TGCGCCACCACACCAGGGGGGTCTATCTCCGGGGAGCTGTTTTTT	CATTPGGSISGELFF
few	TRBV12-3/TRBV12-4	-	TRBJ2-1	TGTGCCAGCAGTTACCCCCCGTCACAAAATGAGCAGTTCTTC	CASSYPPSQNEQFF
-	TRBV15	TRBD2	TRBJ2-3	TGTGCCACCAGCAGAGCGACCGGGACTAGCGGGAGGAGGGTCACAGATACGCAGTATTTT	CATSRATGTSGRRVTDTQYF
-	TRBV9	-	TRBJ1-1	TGTGCCAGCAGCTTCGGGGTGGGACGGATGAACACTGAAGCTTTCTTT	CASSFGVGRMNTEAFF
-	TRBV11-2	-	TRBJ2-7	TGTGCCAGCAGCTCGCCGACAGGCGCGGACGAGCAGTACTTC	CASSSPTGADEQYF
-	TRBV5-5	-	TRBJ2-5	TGTGCCAGCAGCTCGGGACGGCCCCAAGAGACCCAGTACTTC	CASSSGRPQETQYF
-	TRBV7-2	TRBD1	TRBJ2-3	TGTGCCAGCAGCCCAGGGACAGTTCTACTCACAGATACGCAGTATTTT	CASSPGTVLLTDTQYF
-	TRBV11-2	TRBD2	TRBJ2-7	TGTGCCAGCAGCCTTAGCCGGACTAGCGGGGAAATCTACGAGCAGTACTTC	CASSLSRTSGEIYEQYF
many	TRBV9	-	TRBJ2-3	TGTGCCAGCAGCGTAAGGGACTTCCACTCTAGCACAGATACGCAGTATTTT	CASSVRDFHSSTDTQYF
-	TRBV5-4	-	TRBJ2-7	TGTGCCGGCGCCAGCAGCCCTGCCTACGAGCAGTACTTC	CAGASSPAYEQYF
-	TRBV29-1	-	TRBJ1-1	TGCAGCGTCGAGACAGTCATGAACACTGAAGCTTTCTTT	CSVETVMNTEAFF
few	TRBV6-2/TRBV6-3	-	TRBJ2-7	TGTGCCAGCGGGGAAGGACACTTGAATATCTACGAGCAGTACTTC	CASGEGHLNIYEQYF